The 22 T cell receptor beta chains reported below all come from one sample, sequenced in a study of beta chain features in type 1 diabetes. Every isolated RNA sample was fully reverse transcribed, so sequencing captured expressed TCRB transcripts. Libraries were prepared by immunoSEQ multiplex PCR; TCRdb keeps only in-frame clonotypes and omits some of them. Found here are more than 300,000 clones, 7.5% to 9% of them singletons; the top ten hold less than 0.45%. The sequenced sample consisted of central memory CD4+ T cells from blood. These receptors all stem from a woman younger than 35 in good health.

This clone has just a few counts. The CDR3 region has the DNA TGTGCCAGCAAGAATAGCGGGATCGCCTCAGGCGAGCAGTACTTC. Protein: CASKNSGIASGEQYF. The J gene is TRBJ2-7, the V gene TRBV27; 8 nucleotides match TRBD2. The CDR3 length is 15 residues. V trimming: 7 bases; J trimming: 6 bases; junction bases outside the gene matches: 14. CDR1 MNHEY and CDR2 SMNVEV come from the germline V gene (reference sequence).

The V call is TRBV2, the J call TRBJ1-1, with D perhaps TRBD1 (6 bases). The CDR3 is made up of 14 amino acids. V shed 5 bases and J shed 2 bases, with 12 bases lying between them. Germline V gene data show CDR1 as SNHLY and CDR2 as FYNNEI. The CDR3 coding sequence is TGTGCCAGCAGTCTAGGGGGAGGCAACACTGAAGCTTTCTTT. Translated: CASSLGGGNTEAFF.

The V call is TRBV7-2, the J call TRBJ2-1, with D hard to call. This CDR3 is built from 12 residues. With 2 bases removed from V and 10 bases from J, the gap between germline ends came to 9 bases. Looked up from germline, CDR1 is SGHTA and CDR2 is FQGNSA. In DNA, the CDR3 is TGTGCCAGCAGCTTATTCGGGCTAGAGCAGTTCTTC. Protein: CASSLFGLEQFF.

The table lists this clone with a few counts. The J gene is TRBJ2-7, the V gene TRBV5-6, with D unresolved. Trimming took 5 bases from V and 3 from J, leaving 6 bases between them. Germline assignment: CDR1 SGHDT and CDR2 YYEEEE. The CDR3 has 11 amino acids. CDR3 sequence (DNA): TGTGCCAGCAGAAGGAACTACGAGCAGTACTTC. Translating it yields CASRRNYEQYF.

This chain joins TRBV6-5 and TRBJ1-1; TRBD1 is a possible D gene (6 bases). Germline CDR1 reads MNHEY; CDR2 reads SVGAGI. This CDR3 is 16 amino acids long. Trimming removed 0 bases at V and 7 bases at J, with 18 bases between. DNA of the CDR3: TGTGCCAGCAGTTACTCGTCGCGGGGGGCGAGAGGTGAAGCTTTCTTT. Protein sequence: CASSYSSRGARGEAFF.

The table lists this clone with a few counts. CDR3 nucleotides: TGTGCCAGCAGCTTAGGTCTCAACGATGAAGCTTTCTTT. It encodes CASSLGLNDEAFF. This chain uses TRBV7-3 with TRBJ1-1, with D unclear. This CDR3 spans 13 amino acids. Trimming stripped 2 bases from V and 7 bases from J, with 11 bases between. The germline CDR1 and CDR2 sequences are SGHTA and FQGTGA.

On this clone itself: The sample has other DNA sequences that encode this CDR3 too. The chain has TRBV2 and TRBJ2-3, with 8 bases fitting TRBD2. CDR1 and CDR2 from the germline V gene are SNHLY and FYNNEI. V dropped 5 bases and J dropped 0; count of bases not matched to a gene: 4. The CDR3 runs 15 residues. CDR3 bases: TGTGCCAGCAGTTTAGCGGGGACTAGCACAGATACGCAGTATTTT. Translating it yields CASSLAGTSTDTQYF.

The chain couples TRBV6-5 to TRBJ2-1, with D tentatively TRBD2 (5 bases). The length of the CDR3 is 14 residues. CDR1 and CDR2 from the germline V gene are MNHEY and SVGAGI. V was clipped by 6 bases and J by 8 bases, with 17 bases between them. CDR3 loop: CASSRRLLADEQFF. CDR3 nucleotides: TGTGCCAGCAGCCGCCGACTACTGGCTGATGAGCAGTTCTTC.

This clone was observed a few times. The V and J genes are TRBV29-1 and TRBJ2-3, with a weak D call TRBD2 (7 bases). This CDR3 is 15 amino acids long. Per germline, CDR1 SQVTM and CDR2 ANQGSEA. The V gene lost 0 bases and the J gene lost 6 bases, with 16 bases spanning the gap. Written as DNA, the CDR3 is TGCAGCGTTGAAGATCAAGGGGGGGGTGGCGATACGCAGTATTTT. Translated: CSVEDQGGGGDTQYF.

The chain employs TRBV5-6 and TRBJ1-2; D not resolved. This CDR3 contains 14 residues. CDR1 and CDR2 (germline): SGHDT, YYEEEE. Between the trimmed V and J ends, which lost 1 base and 4 bases, there was a span of 11 bases. DNA for the CDR3: TGTGCCAGCAGCTTGTTTACGGGGTCCTATGGCTACACCTTC. It yields the protein CASSLFTGSYGYTF.

This clone showed up just a few times. The J gene is TRBJ2-7, the V gene TRBV2; D not certain. The CDR3 loop spans 11 amino acids. With 4 bases removed from V and 6 bases from J, the gap between germline ends came to 7 bases. Germline CDR1 is SNHLY and CDR2 is FYNNEI. The CDR3 DNA reads as TGTGCCAGCAGTGTGGTCTCCGAGCAGTACTTC. Translation: CASSVVSEQYF.

The chain links TRBV7-2 to TRBJ2-7; D might be TRBD1 (5 bases). The length of the CDR3 is 13 residues. The ends were cut back, 5 bases at V and 3 bases at J, with 11 bases in the middle. Germline V lookup: CDR1 SGHTA, CDR2 FQGNSA. The CDR3 DNA reads as TGTGCCAGCAGCCCCCAGGGCGGCTACGAGCAGTACTTC. Translated: CASSPQGGYEQYF.

The V and J genes are TRBV5-1 and TRBJ1-1; D remains ambiguous. V dropped 5 bases and J dropped 5 bases, with 16 bases sitting between them. The germline CDR1 and CDR2 sequences are SGHRS and YFSETQ. The CDR3 has 14 residues. The CDR3 protein is CASSFLLSDTEAFF. The DNA for the CDR3 is TGCGCCAGCAGTTTCCTCCTCAGTGATACTGAAGCTTTCTTT. Using reference TRBV5-1 and TRBJ1-1 for the parts outside the CDR3, the full variable domain is KAGVTQTPRYLIKTRGQQVTLSCSPISGHRSVSWYQQTPGQGLQFLFEYFSETQRNKGNFPGRFSGRQFSNSRSEMNVSTLELGDSALYLCASSFLLSDTEAFFGQGTRLTVV.

This clone came up a few times. V usage is TRBV6-5 and J usage is TRBJ1-1, with D unclear. The length of the CDR3 is 13 residues. Germline loops: CDR1 MNHEY, CDR2 SVGAGI. With 8 bases removed from V and 1 base from J, the gap between germline ends came to 11 bases. The CDR3 DNA reads as TGTGCCAGCTCGGGAACTTGGAACACTGAAGCTTTCTTT. Protein sequence: CASSGTWNTEAFF.

The sample holds a few counts of this clone. The chain employs TRBV29-1 and TRBJ2-7; no clear D. Trimming took 7 bases from V and 2 from J, leaving 15 bases between them. The germline V gene has CDR1 SQVTM and CDR2 ANQGSEA. There are 13 residues in the CDR3. This CDR3 reads CSARANGAYEQYF. CDR3 coding DNA: TGCAGCGCCAGAGCTAACGGAGCCTACGAGCAGTACTTC.

In this sample, this clone turned up many times. V is TRBV7-9 and J is TRBJ2-1, with 8 bases identical to TRBD2. The CDR3 runs 15 residues. The germline V gene has CDR1 SEHNR and CDR2 FQNEAQ (reference sequence). With 1 base clipped from V and 8 bases from J, the junction kept 7 bases outside the gene matches. CDR3 amino acids: CASSLGAGAGDEQFF. Here the CDR3 DNA reads TGTGCCAGCAGCTTAGGAGCGGGAGCAGGGGATGAGCAGTTCTTC.

The chain combines TRBV29-1 with TRBJ2-2; the match to TRBD1 covers 7 bases. Trimming removed 5 bases from V and 2 bases from J; junction bases left unmatched: 8. This CDR3 has 15 residues. CDR1 is SQVTM and CDR2 is ANQGSEA in the germline V gene. DNA of the CDR3: TGCAGCGTTAAAAGACAGGGTATTAACACCGGGGAGCTGTTTTTT. It specifies CSVKRQGINTGELFF.

The table lists this clone with a few counts. The V and J genes are TRBV18 and TRBJ2-6; the D is unclear. The V end lost 5 bases, the J end lost 0 bases, and 5 bases lay between the germline ends. This CDR3 has 14 residues. CDR1 KGHSH and CDR2 LQKENI come from the germline V gene. This CDR3 reads CASSIGSGANVLTF. DNA of the CDR3: TGTGCCAGCTCAATTGGCTCTGGGGCCAACGTCCTGACTTTC.

The V and J genes are TRBV19 and TRBJ2-7; no clear D. Between the trimmed V and J ends, which lost 7 bases and 0 bases, there was a span of 16 bases. This CDR3 has 15 amino acids. Germline CDR1 is LNHDA and CDR2 is SQIVND (reference sequence). The CDR3 sequence is CASKPRAFGSYEQYF. CDR3 DNA: TGTGCCAGTAAGCCTCGGGCGTTTGGCTCCTACGAGCAGTACTTC.

The chain recombines TRBV10-1 with TRBJ2-3; 7 bases are a match to TRBD2. CDR3 length: 14 amino acids. Unmatched junction bases numbered 1, after V lost 2 bases and J lost 2 bases. Germline V gene sequence: CDR1 WNHNN, CDR2 SYGVQD (reference sequence). The CDR3 coding sequence is TGCGCCAGCAGTGAGCGGGACTACACAGATACGCAGTATTTT. As protein: CASSERDYTDTQYF.

The chain is built from TRBV7-9 and TRBJ1-3; D unclear. The V and J ends lost 5 bases and 0 bases respectively, with 8 bases between them. Germline V gene sequence: CDR1 SEHNR, CDR2 FQNEAQ (reference sequence). The CDR3 totals 14 residues. CDR3 sequence (DNA): TGTGCCAGCAGCCCCCTCTTCTCTGGAAACACCATATATTTT. Amino acid sequence: CASSPLFSGNTIYF.

This clone was picked up many times. The V and J genes are TRBV5-4 and TRBJ2-7; no firm D call. The CDR3 is made up of 14 amino acids. Trimming removed 4 bases at V and 2 bases at J, with 13 bases between. Germline V gives CDR1 SGHNT, CDR2 YYREEE (reference sequence). The CDR3 reads CASSQKTPPYEQYF. DNA of the CDR3: TGTGCCAGCAGCCAGAAAACCCCTCCCTACGAGCAGTACTTC.